The rows below give T cell receptor beta chains drawn from one sample of a study of blood T cells in healthy people across ages. MiXCR was run by TCRdb on the 5' RACE reads, yielding one entry per CDR3 protein. The sample includes fewer than 750,000 distinct CDR3 sequences, approximately 52% of them seen just once. Sequencing was done on a sample of blood. The receptors were gathered from a woman aged 80 or over in good health. Each CDR3 is given with its conserved first and last residue. A D gene is named only where the DNA matches it firmly. Only some rows state a clone size, as once, few, many or a class for expanded clones.

length: 14; size: .; J: TRBJ1-2; V: TRBV4-1; D: TRBD1; CDR3: CASSQPGTGLGYTF; DNA: TGCGCCAGCAGCCAACCAGGGACAGGGCTTGGCTACACCTTC
length: 14; size: .; J: TRBJ1-6; V: TRBV20-1; D: .; CDR3: CSARAPGEHSPLHF; DNA: TGCAGTGCTAGGGCCCCAGGGGAGCATTCACCCCTCCACTTT
length: 15; size: .; J: TRBJ2-7; V: TRBV7-9; D: TRBD1; CDR3: CASSQKQGPLYEQYF; DNA: TGTGCCAGCAGCCAAAAACAGGGGCCTCTCTACGAGCAGTACTTC
length: 14; size: .; J: TRBJ2-7; V: TRBV29-1; D: .; CDR3: CSAGVSSFSYEQYF; DNA: TGCAGCGCTGGTGTCAGCTCATTTTCCTACGAGCAGTACTTC
length: 12; size: many; J: TRBJ2-3; V: TRBV7-8; D: .; CDR3: CASSLTWDTQYF; DNA: TGTGCCAGCAGCTTAACCTGGGATACGCAGTATTTT
length: 15; size: .; J: TRBJ1-5; V: TRBV7-2; D: .; CDR3: CASSLSTGSNQPQHF; DNA: TGTGCCAGCAGCCTGTCAACAGGGAGCAATCAGCCCCAGCATTTT
length: 14; size: .; J: TRBJ2-3; V: TRBV6-2/TRBV6-3; D: .; CDR3: CASTLEPISDTQYF; DNA: TGTGCCAGCACCCTTGAACCTATATCAGATACGCAGTATTTT
length: 15; size: .; J: TRBJ2-1; V: TRBV2; D: .; CDR3: CVSSVGPPTYDEQFF; DNA: TGTGTCAGCAGTGTCGGACCACCGACCTACGATGAGCAGTTCTTC
length: 15; size: .; J: TRBJ1-2; V: TRBV13; D: .; CDR3: CASSLGSAGVRGYTF; DNA: TGTGCCAGCAGCTTAGGTTCGGCAGGGGTCCGTGGCTACACCTTC
length: 13; size: many; J: TRBJ2-7; V: TRBV30; D: .; CDR3: CAWRQGGTYEQYF; DNA: TGTGCCTGGAGACAGGGAGGGACCTACGAGCAGTACTTC
length: 13; size: few; J: TRBJ2-1; V: TRBV6-5; D: .; CDR3: CASSYAPYNEQFF; DNA: TGTGCCAGCAGTTATGCCCCCTACAATGAGCAGTTCTTC
length: 11; size: .; J: TRBJ1-2; V: TRBV24-1; D: .; CDR3: CATSDLYGYTF; DNA: TGTGCCACCAGTGATCTCTATGGCTACACCTTC
length: 14; size: few; J: TRBJ2-5; V: TRBV7-9; D: TRBD1; CDR3: CASSSTGLDNEQYF; DNA: TGTGCCAGCAGCTCGACAGGGTTGGACAATGAGCAGTACTTC
length: 13; size: .; J: TRBJ2-1; V: TRBV20-1; D: TRBD1; CDR3: CSATGGAYNEQFF; DNA: TGCAGTGCCACAGGGGGCGCGTACAATGAGCAGTTCTTC
length: 15; size: .; J: TRBJ2-3; V: TRBV29-1; D: .; CDR3: CSVDRNRNPTDTQYF; DNA: TGCAGCGTTGATCGGAACCGAAACCCCACAGATACGCAGTATTTT
length: 16; size: .; J: TRBJ2-5; V: TRBV15; D: TRBD2; CDR3: CATSTWTSGVLETQYF; DNA: TGTGCCACCAGCACTTGGACTAGCGGGGTTCTAGAGACCCAGTACTTC
length: 18; size: few; J: TRBJ2-3; V: TRBV27; D: .; CDR3: CASSPRFRTGTSSRTQYF; DNA: TGTGCCAGCAGTCCCCGATTCCGGACAGGGACTAGCTCCCGTACGCAGTATTTT
length: 11; size: many; J: TRBJ1-1; V: TRBV12-3/TRBV12-4; D: .; CDR3: CASTSSTEAFF; DNA: TGTGCCAGCACCTCCTCCACTGAAGCTTTCTTT
length: 16; size: .; J: TRBJ2-7; V: TRBV27; D: TRBD2; CDR3: CASSPYLAGVYYEQYF; DNA: TGTGCCAGCAGTCCGTATCTAGCGGGAGTCTACTACGAGCAGTACTTT
length: 14; size: many; J: TRBJ2-7; V: TRBV5-1; D: .; CDR3: CASSLDIGFYEQYF; DNA: TGCGCCAGCAGTTTAGACATAGGGTTCTACGAGCAGTACTTC
length: 16; size: .; J: TRBJ2-7; V: TRBV21-1; D: .; CDR3: CASIPPTGGPKNEQYF; DNA: TGTGCCAGCATCCCGCCGACGGGAGGGCCGAAGAACGAGCAGTACTTC
length: 16; size: .; J: TRBJ2-4; V: TRBV11-1; D: .; CDR3: CASSFGDRSTKNIQYF; DNA: TGTGCCAGCAGCTTCGGCGACAGGTCGACCAAAAACATTCAGTACTTC
length: 15; size: many; J: TRBJ2-2; V: TRBV27; D: .; CDR3: CASSLSGHATGELFF; DNA: TGTGCCAGCAGTTTAAGTGGTCACGCTACCGGGGAGCTGTTTTTT
length: 12; size: .; J: TRBJ2-3; V: TRBV7-9; D: .; CDR3: CASGLSPDTQYF; DNA: TGTGCCAGCGGCTTATCCCCCGATACGCAGTATTTT
length: 14; size: many; J: TRBJ2-1; V: TRBV5-1; D: .; CDR3: CASRSQGSYNEQFF; DNA: TGCGCCAGCAGATCACAGGGCTCCTACAATGAGCAGTTCTTC
length: 12; size: .; J: TRBJ2-1; V: TRBV6-5; D: .; CDR3: CASSTRSTSEFF; DNA: TGTGCCAGCAGTACCCGCTCGACTTCGGAGTTCTTC
length: 13; size: many; J: TRBJ2-1; V: TRBV9; D: .; CDR3: CASSTTDYNEQFF; DNA: TGTGCCAGCAGCACCACAGACTACAATGAGCAGTTCTTC
length: 16; size: .; J: TRBJ2-3; V: TRBV20-1; D: .; CDR3: CSARSRNRLSTDTQYF; DNA: TGCAGTGCTCGAAGCCGGAACCGTCTTAGCACGGATACGCAGTATTTT
length: 14; size: .; J: TRBJ1-5; V: TRBV20-1; D: .; CDR3: CSARDTLLNQPQHF; DNA: TGCAGTGCTAGAGATACCCTCCTAAATCAGCCCCAGCATTTT
length: 15; size: .; J: TRBJ2-7; V: TRBV27; D: .; CDR3: CASSLGVRADHEQYF; DNA: TGTGCCAGCAGTTTAGGGGTCAGGGCTGATCACGAGCAGTACTTC
length: 15; size: few; J: TRBJ1-4; V: TRBV4-2; D: .; CDR3: CASSQLRDLNEKLFF; DNA: TGTGCCAGCAGCCAGCTCCGGGACCTAAATGAAAAACTGTTTTTT
length: 15; size: .; J: TRBJ2-7; V: TRBV5-4; D: .; CDR3: CASSLSTSSYNEQYF; DNA: TGTGCCAGCAGCCTGAGCACCAGCTCCTACAATGAGCAGTACTTC
length: 14; size: .; J: TRBJ1-2; V: TRBV6-6; D: .; CDR3: CASSYVAGNYGYTF; DNA: TGTGCCAGCAGTTACGTGGCCGGGAACTATGGCTACACCTTC
length: 14; size: .; J: TRBJ1-1; V: TRBV25-1; D: .; CDR3: CASSELGQFTEAFF; DNA: TGTGCCAGCAGTGAATTGGGGCAGTTCACTGAAGCTTTCTTT
length: 14; size: .; J: TRBJ1-1; V: TRBV29-1; D: TRBD1; CDR3: CSVRGRGMNTEAFF; DNA: TGCAGCGTTCGCGGCAGGGGGATGAACACTGAAGCTTTCTTT
length: 18; size: .; J: TRBJ2-6; V: TRBV9; D: .; CDR3: CASSVGGLSTSGANVLTF; DNA: TGTGCCAGCAGCGTAGGGGGCCTCTCGACGTCTGGGGCCAACGTCCTGACTTTC
length: 16; size: .; J: TRBJ1-5; V: TRBV20-1; D: .; CDR3: CSARDTWLGGNQPQHF; DNA: TGCAGTGCTAGAGATACATGGCTGGGAGGCAATCAGCCCCAGCATTTT
length: 13; size: .; J: TRBJ1-2; V: TRBV29-1; D: TRBD1; CDR3: CSVGRGGANGYTF; DNA: TGCAGCGTTGGTAGAGGGGGCGCTAATGGCTACACCTTC
length: 18; size: .; J: TRBJ2-1; V: TRBV4-1; D: TRBD2; CDR3: CASSLEPSAAGGRAEQFF; DNA: TGCGCCAGCAGCCTCGAACCATCCGCAGCGGGAGGGCGCGCTGAGCAGTTCTTC
length: 13; size: .; J: TRBJ1-4; V: TRBV18; D: .; CDR3: CASSRGVSEKLFF; DNA: TGTGCCAGCTCACGGGGGGTGTCGGAAAAACTGTTTTTT
length: 14; size: .; J: TRBJ2-3; V: TRBV7-2; D: .; CDR3: CASSRPDTTDTQYF; DNA: TGTGCCAGCAGCCGCCCAGACACCACAGATACGCAGTATTTT
length: 14; size: .; J: TRBJ2-3; V: TRBV7-3; D: .; CDR3: CASSLTHKMDTQYF; DNA: TGTGCCAGCAGCTTAACTCACAAGATGGATACGCAGTATTTT
length: 15; size: .; J: TRBJ1-2; V: TRBV14; D: TRBD1; CDR3: CASSQDFGTDYGYTF; DNA: TGTGCCAGCAGCCAAGATTTCGGGACAGACTATGGCTACACCTTC